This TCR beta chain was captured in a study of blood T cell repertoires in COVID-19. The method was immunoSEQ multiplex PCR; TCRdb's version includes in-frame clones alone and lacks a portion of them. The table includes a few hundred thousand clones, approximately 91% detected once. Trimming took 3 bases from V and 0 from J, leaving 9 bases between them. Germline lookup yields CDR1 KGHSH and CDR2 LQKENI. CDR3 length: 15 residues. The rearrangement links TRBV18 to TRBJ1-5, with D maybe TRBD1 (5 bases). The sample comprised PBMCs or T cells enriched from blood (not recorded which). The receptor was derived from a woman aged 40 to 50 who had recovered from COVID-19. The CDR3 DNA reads TGTGCCAGCTCACCGAACAGGAATAGCAATCAGCCCCAGCATTTT. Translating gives CASSPNRNSNQPQHF.